Below are 19 T cell receptor beta chains sequenced from a single sample in a study of cytomegalovirus exposure and HLA in healthy donors. Vbeta (60) and Jbeta (13) primers were used in the PCR. Sequenced by immunoSEQ multiplex PCR; TCRdb stores in-frame clones only, minus some. The sample lists 150,000 or so clones, about 82% occurring once. Sequenced sample: PBMCs. All receptors come from a woman between 18 and 29 years old in good health and CMV-seronegative.

J is TRBJ2-4 and V is TRBV5-1; 10 nucleotides agree with TRBD2. The CDR3 contains 20 residues. V dropped 4 bases and J dropped 3; count of bases not matched to a gene: 19. Germline loops: CDR1 SGHRS, CDR2 YFSETQ. CDR3 DNA: TGCGCCAGCAGCCTCAGTATAGCGGGAGGTCCGGGAATCAGCAAAAACATTCAGTACTTC. Its protein product is CASSLSIAGGPGISKNIQYF.

CDR3 in amino acids: CASSNKDRPTNEKLFF. The CDR3 DNA sequence: TGTGCCAGCAGTAATAAGGACAGGCCAACTAATGAAAAACTGTTTTTT. The J gene is TRBJ1-4, the V gene TRBV27; 7 bases fit TRBD1. The CDR3 extends over 16 amino acids. Trimming removed 5 bases from V and 0 bases from J; junction bases left unmatched: 6. Germline values: CDR1 MNHEY, CDR2 SMNVEV (reference sequence).

The chain couples TRBV18 to TRBJ2-7; 9 bases agree with TRBD1. Germline-derived CDR1 and CDR2 are KGHSH and LQKENI. The CDR3 extends over 16 amino acids. V trimming: 2 bases; J trimming: 2 bases; junction bases outside the gene matches: 7. The CDR3 region is CASSPSGQGRTYEQYF. The CDR3 region has the DNA TGTGCCAGCTCACCAAGCGGACAGGGGCGCACCTACGAGCAGTACTTC. The whole variable domain, remainder taken from reference TRBV18 and TRBJ2-7, is NAGVMQNPRHLVRRRGQEARLRCSPMKGHSHVYWYRQLPEEGLKFMVYLQKENIIDESGMPKERFSAEFPKEGPSILRIQQVVRGDSAAYFCASSPSGQGRTYEQYFGPGTRLTVT.

The rearrangement links TRBV18 to TRBJ1-5; D unresolved. The CDR3 spans 15 residues. The germline gives CDR1 KGHSH, CDR2 LQKENI. The ends were cut back, 2 bases at V and 0 bases at J, with 8 bases in the middle. The CDR3 reads CASSPGADSNQPQHF. The DNA of the CDR3 is TGTGCCAGCTCACCAGGTGCAGATAGCAATCAGCCCCAGCATTTT.

This clone was counted a few times. CDR3 sequence reads: CASSAGTGVGDTEAFF. The CDR3 DNA follows: TGCGCCAGCAGTGCCGGGACAGGGGTGGGAGACACTGAAGCTTTCTTT. The chain carries TRBV5-1 and TRBJ1-1; 10 bases fit TRBD1. The germline V gene has CDR1 SGHRS and CDR2 YFSETQ. V was clipped by 5 bases and J by 3 bases; unmatched bases: 10. This CDR3 region has 16 residues.

V usage is TRBV5-1 and J usage is TRBJ2-7, with 8 bases that match TRBD1. There are 15 residues in the CDR3. V lost 4 bases and J lost 0; bases outside the gene matches: 6. CDR1 and CDR2 from the germline V gene are SGHRS and YFSETQ. The CDR3 coding sequence is TGCGCCAGCAGCGCTGGACAGGGAACCTCCTACGAGCAGTACTTC. This translates into CASSAGQGTSYEQYF.

The chain uses TRBV5-1 and TRBJ2-3, with 9 nucleotides matching TRBD2. The V gene end was trimmed by 1 base and the J gene end by 5 bases; junction bases not matched to a gene: 5. Germline V gene lookup returns CDR1 SGHRS and CDR2 YFSETQ. CDR3 length: 15 residues. The CDR3, as DNA: TGCGCCAGCAGCTTGAATGCGGGAGGGAAAGATACGCAGTATTTT. Translation gives CASSLNAGGKDTQYF.

This sequence joins TRBV4-3 and TRBJ1-6; 11 positions match TRBD1. With 1 base clipped from V and 7 bases from J, the junction kept 12 bases outside the gene matches. Germline-derived CDR1 and CDR2 are LGHNA and YSLEER. CDR3 length equals 19 residues. CDR3 residues: CASSQGYSSGTGGNSPLHF. The DNA for the CDR3 is TGCGCCAGCAGCCAAGGTTATTCATCCGGGACAGGGGGGAATTCACCCCTCCACTTT.

The rearrangement uses TRBV27 and TRBJ2-5; the match to TRBD1 covers 9 bases. The J call is uncertain, as TRBJ2-7 better fits the DNA end. This CDR3 region has 15 residues. Germline loops: CDR1 MNHEY, CDR2 SMNVEV (reference sequence). This CDR3 reads CASSLTGTGTYEQYF. Here the CDR3 DNA reads TGTGCCAGCAGTCTAACCGGGACAGGGACCTACGAGCAGTACTTC.

This clone has only one observation. This same CDR3 is encoded by further DNA sequences in the sample. The rearrangement links TRBV27 to TRBJ2-1; 8 bases fit TRBD1. CDR3 length: 13 residues. The germline V gene encodes CDR1 MNHEY and CDR2 SMNVEV (reference sequence). Trimming at V came to 2 bases and at J to 7 bases, leaving 1 base not matched to a gene. CDR3 amino acids: CASSLQGANEQFF. DNA of the CDR3: TGTGCCAGCAGTTTACAGGGGGCGAATGAGCAGTTCTTC.

This chain joins TRBV6-1 and TRBJ1-1, with unresolved D. The V gene's germline CDR1 is MNHNS and CDR2 SASEGT. V lost 8 bases to trimming and J lost 2 bases, with 12 bases between them. The CDR3 consists of 13 residues. This chain's CDR3 is CASAYVRNTEAFF. CDR3 coding DNA: TGTGCCAGCGCCTACGTAAGAAACACTGAAGCTTTCTTT.

The genes are TRBV11-3 and TRBJ2-7, with 8 nucleotides matching TRBD2. CDR1 and CDR2 (germline): SGHNT, YENEEA. The V segment lost 3 bases and the J segment 4 bases; nucleotides outside the gene matches: 17. The length of the CDR3 is 18 residues. CDR3 sequence reads: CASSFVERGGTSCYEQYF. The CDR3 bases are TGTGCCAGCAGCTTCGTTGAAAGGGGTGGGACTAGTTGTTACGAGCAGTACTTC.

Comment on this clone: At one end, the junction sequence differs from germline, possibly due to a read error. This chain connects TRBV7-9 to TRBJ1-4; TRBD1 matches 7 bases. The CDR3 sequence is 17 residues long. Per the germline V gene, CDR1 is SEHNR and CDR2 is FQNEAQ (reference sequence). The DNA for the CDR3 is TGTGTCAGCAGCCCCTATACCGTTACAGGGGAGAACGAAAAACTGTTTTTT. Translated: CVSSPYTVTGENEKLFF.

V gene TRBV5-6 combines with J gene TRBJ2-2; D uncertain. The germline V and J ends were trimmed by 2 bases and 10 bases, with 15 bases remaining between them. The CDR3 totals 14 residues. The germline V gene has CDR1 SGHDT and CDR2 YYEEEE. CDR3: CASSFFFGLAELFF. CDR3 bases: TGTGCCAGCAGCTTTTTTTTTGGCCTGGCGGAGCTGTTTTTT.

The chain carries TRBV6-1 and TRBJ2-3, with 8 positions matching TRBD1. Germline V lookup: CDR1 MNHNS, CDR2 SASEGT. The V gene end was trimmed by 0 bases and the J gene end by 6 bases; junction bases not matched to a gene: 5. CDR3 size: 15 residues. The DNA for the CDR3 is TGTGCCAGCAGTGAAGCTGCAGGGGGCGTCGATACGCAGTATTTT. Encoded protein: CASSEAAGGVDTQYF.

This clone has only a few counts. This chain uses TRBV5-6 with TRBJ1-5; 8 positions match TRBD1. The germline V gene has CDR1 SGHDT and CDR2 YYEEEE. The CDR3 loop spans 16 amino acids. The junction had 10 bases not matched to a gene; V was cut back by 1 base and J by 7 bases. The CDR3 spells CASSLRGRGLDQPQHF. The CDR3 DNA reads TGTGCCAGCAGCTTGAGAGGCAGGGGGCTAGACCAGCCCCAGCATTTT.

Written as DNA, the CDR3 is TGTGCCAGCAGTGACCTATTTCGGACAGGGGCGGTCGATGGCTACACCTTC. This codes for CASSDLFRTGAVDGYTF. V gene TRBV6-4 combines with J gene TRBJ1-2; 9 bases agree with TRBD1. This CDR3 has 17 amino acids. Germline lookup yields CDR1 MRHNA and CDR2 SNTAGT. Losses at the gene ends were 2 bases for V and 6 bases for J; bases not matched to a gene: 13.

This sequence joins TRBV28 and TRBJ1-2; 7 bases agree with TRBD1. The CDR3 extends over 15 amino acids. With V trimmed by 3 bases and J by 4 bases, 8 bases remained unmatched. The germline CDR1 and CDR2 sequences are MDHEN and SYDVKM. CDR3 sequence: CASSLGKGGFYGYTF. The DNA for the CDR3 is TGTGCCAGCAGTTTGGGGAAAGGGGGCTTCTATGGCTACACCTTC.

The chain recombines TRBV6-5 with TRBJ2-5; TRBD1 agrees at 7 bases. CDR3 length equals 15 residues. Germline V lookup: CDR1 MNHEY, CDR2 SVGAGI. V lost 4 bases to trimming and J lost 4 bases; unmatched junction nucleotides: 9. DNA for the CDR3: TGTGCCAGCAGTTTCCGCCGGGACAGCTTAGAGACCCAGTACTTC. This translates into CASSFRRDSLETQYF.